A single TCR beta chain is shown here with its context. Antigen unknown. The CDR3 covers 13 residues. The V gene lost 1 base and the J gene lost 3 bases, with 3 bases spanning the gap. Germline CDR1 is SGHVS and CDR2 is FNYEAQ. The record originates from a study of T-cell memory formation after mild COVID-19. Background on the study: TCR clusters were mostly donor specific.

In TCRdb, the 5' RACE reads were re-called with MiXCR into one record per CDR3 protein. Of about 13,000 distinct CDR3 sequences in the sample, roughly a fifth were seen once. Findings and caveats of the study: Second-wave clones with a day 37 peak had unconfirmed SARS-CoV-2 specificity. The study detected some responding clones in pre-infection memory, suggesting cross-reactive memory joined. Researchers report contracting CD4+ clones mostly in CM and EM, with CD8+ clones in EMRA.

The receptor was derived from an adult woman who had mild COVID-19 (a few samples of this study predate the infection). Cell type and time point are not known. Sequences were obtained from PBMCs or a T cell subset sorted from them (not recorded which). The chain employs TRBV7-6 and TRBJ2-2, with D hard to call. The CDR3 DNA sequence: TGTGCCAGCAGCTTAGGGGACACCGGGGAGCTGTTTTTT. Its protein is CASSLGDTGELFF. The full variable domain, in which reference TRBV7-6 and TRBJ2-2 provide the parts outside the CDR3, is GAGVSQSPRYKVTKRGQDVALRCDPISGHVSLYWYRQALGQGPEFLTYFNYEAQQDKSGLPNDRFSAERPEGSISTLTIQRTEQRDSAMYRCASSLGDTGELFFGEGSRLTVL.